This TCR beta chain is drawn from a study of early stage breast cancer tumors. About the study: About 70% of the 16 invasive tumors were ER+, PR+ and HER2-. General study results and limits: Enriched TCRB sequences shared across patients were mostly commonly generated sequences. Chain pairing and CD4, CD8 or FOXP3 expression were not captured.

Sequenced by immunoSEQ multiplex PCR; TCRdb stores in-frame clones only, minus some. The sample consists of around 14,000 clones, around 84% of them appearing once. With regard to this clone: Antigen specificity is unknown.

Often about 90-330 mg of normal breast tissue was needed for DNA. The CDR3 runs 15 residues. The V and J ends lost 4 bases and 7 bases, in that order; junction bases with no gene match: 6. Germline V lookup: CDR1 LNHDA, CDR2 SQIVND (reference sequence). This chain connects TRBV19 to TRBJ2-3; 12 bases are a match to TRBD2. This receptor was taken from a person under 45 with breast cancer. The sample taken for sequencing was normal breast tissue next to the tumor. The CDR3 DNA is TGTGCCAGTAGTAGACTAGCGGGAGCCCTTAATACGCAGTATTTT. Its protein is CASSRLAGALNTQYF.